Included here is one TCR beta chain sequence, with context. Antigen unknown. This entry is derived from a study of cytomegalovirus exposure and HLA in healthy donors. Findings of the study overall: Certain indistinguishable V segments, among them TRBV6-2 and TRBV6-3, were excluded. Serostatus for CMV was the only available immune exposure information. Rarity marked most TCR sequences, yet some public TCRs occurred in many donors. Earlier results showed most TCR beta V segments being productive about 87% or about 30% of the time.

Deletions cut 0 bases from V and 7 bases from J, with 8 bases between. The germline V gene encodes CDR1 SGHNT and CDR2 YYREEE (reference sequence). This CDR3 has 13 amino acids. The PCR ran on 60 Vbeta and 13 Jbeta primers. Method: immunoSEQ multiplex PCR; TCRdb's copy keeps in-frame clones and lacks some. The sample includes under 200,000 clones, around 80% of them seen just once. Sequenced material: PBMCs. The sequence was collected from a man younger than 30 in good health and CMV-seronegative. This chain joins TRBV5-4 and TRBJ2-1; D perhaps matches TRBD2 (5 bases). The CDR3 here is CASSLVLDNEQFF. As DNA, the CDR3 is TGTGCCAGCAGCTTGGTACTAGATAATGAGCAGTTCTTC. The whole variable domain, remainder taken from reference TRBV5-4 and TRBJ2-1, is ETGVTQSPTHLIKTRGQQVTLRCSSQSGHNTVSWYQQALGQGPQFIFQYYREEENGRGNFPPRFSGLQFPNYSSELNVNALELDDSALYLCASSLVLDNEQFFGPGTRLTVL.